The 13 T cell receptor beta chains below all came from one sample that was sequenced in a study of regulatory dendritic cells for organ transplantation. Libraries were prepared by immunoSEQ multiplex PCR; TCRdb keeps only in-frame clonotypes and omits some of them. The sample lists just under 30,000 clones, over 60% occurring once. The sample comprised memory CD4+ T cells from blood. As to subset: CD45RO+ memory T cells. All receptors derive from a human donor in good health.

The rearrangement links TRBV6-1 to TRBJ2-5; 9 nucleotides match TRBD2. The length of the CDR3 is 15 residues. V lost 1 base to trimming and J lost 4 bases; unmatched junction nucleotides: 4. CDR1 and CDR2 (germline): MNHNS, SASEGT. The CDR3 nucleotides read TGTGCCAGCAGTGAAGGAGCGGGAGGTGGAGAGACCCAGTACTTC. Protein sequence: CASSEGAGGGETQYF.

This clone occurred once. This chain connects TRBV7-9 to TRBJ1-3; maybe TRBD1 (5 bases). The CDR3 sequence is 16 residues long. V dropped 0 bases and J dropped 2 bases, with 11 bases sitting between them. The germline V gene has CDR1 SEHNR and CDR2 FQNEAQ (reference sequence). The CDR3: CASSLALTGPGNTIYF. For the CDR3, the DNA is TGTGCCAGCAGCTTAGCGTTAACAGGACCTGGAAACACCATATATTTT.

The rearrangement joins TRBV4-1 to TRBJ2-5; D uncertain. The V and J ends lost 1 base and 5 bases respectively, with 14 bases between them. CDR1 and CDR2 (germline): MGHRA, YSYEKL. This CDR3 has 15 residues. In DNA, the CDR3 is TGCGCCAGCAGCCAAGTTTCTGCGGAAGGGGAGACCCAGTACTTC. Translating gives CASSQVSAEGETQYF.

The rearrangement links TRBV16 to TRBJ1-1, with D perhaps matching TRBD1 (5 bases). V gave up 4 bases and J gave up 7 bases, with 13 bases separating them. Per germline, CDR1 KGHSY and CDR2 FQNENV. There are 13 residues in the CDR3. CDR3 sequence (DNA): TGTGCCAGCAGCCTGGGGCGGGTATTTGAAGCTTTCTTT. Amino acids: CASSLGRVFEAFF. Filled out from reference TRBV16 and TRBJ1-1, the complete variable domain reads GEEVAQTPKHLVRGEGQKAKLYCAPIKGHSYVFWYQQVLKNEFKFLISFQNENVFDETGMPKERFSAKCLPNSPCSLEIQATKLEDSAVYFCASSLGRVFEAFFGQGTRLTVV.

This sequence joins TRBV4-3 and TRBJ2-4, with 10 nucleotides matching TRBD1. V lost 1 base and J lost 2; bases outside the gene matches: 8. The CDR3 runs 18 residues. Germline loops: CDR1 LGHNA, CDR2 YSLEER. In DNA form, the CDR3 reads TGCGCCAGCAGCCAAGGGTACGGGACAGGGGTTCCCAAAAACATTCAGTACTTC. This translates into CASSQGYGTGVPKNIQYF.

The rearrangement uses TRBV5-4 and TRBJ2-2, with a possible D match to TRBD2 (5 bases). Germline V gene lookup returns CDR1 SGHNT and CDR2 YYREEE (reference sequence). The CDR3 runs 15 residues. V shed 5 bases and J shed 4 bases, with 15 bases lying between them. Written as DNA, the CDR3 is TGTGCCAGCAGTCCAGTTGAGGGCCGCACCGGGGAGCTGTTTTTT. It yields the protein CASSPVEGRTGELFF.

The rearrangement uses TRBV7-8 and TRBJ1-2; 12 nucleotides agree with TRBD1. This CDR3 region has 15 residues. V lost 2 bases, J lost 8 bases, and 6 bases stayed unmatched. CDR1 is SGHVS, CDR2 FQNEAQ, per germline. CDR3 protein: CASSLSGQGAKGYTF. CDR3 bases: TGTGCCAGCAGCTTATCGGGACAGGGGGCGAAGGGCTACACCTTC. The full variable domain, in which reference TRBV7-8 and TRBJ1-2 provide the parts outside the CDR3, is GAGVSQSPRYKVAKRGQDVALRCDPISGHVSLFWYQQALGQGPEFLTYFQNEAQLDKSGLPSDRFFAERPEGSVSTLKIQRTQQEDSAVYLCASSLSGQGAKGYTFGSGTRLTVV.

This clone was detected once. The rearrangement links TRBV25-1 to TRBJ1-4; D might be TRBD1 (6 bases). The CDR3 has 14 amino acids. V dropped 7 bases and J dropped 8 bases, with 17 bases sitting between them. In germline, CDR1 is MGHDK, CDR2 SYGVNS. The CDR3 sequence: CASKEQGSREKLFF. The CDR3, as DNA: TGTGCCAGCAAAGAACAGGGCTCGAGGGAAAAACTGTTTTTT.

The chain joins TRBV30 to TRBJ2-3; D is possibly TRBD2 (5 bases). Trimming removed 4 bases at V and 0 bases at J, with 14 bases between. The germline CDR1 and CDR2 sequences are GTSNPN and SVGIG (reference sequence). CDR3 length equals 15 residues. Here the CDR3 reads CAWTIGGGSTDTQYF. In DNA form, the CDR3 reads TGTGCCTGGACAATCGGCGGCGGGAGCACAGATACGCAGTATTTT.

In regard to this clone: This specimen includes other DNA sequences encoding the same CDR3. V gene TRBV2 combines with J gene TRBJ2-7, with D perhaps assigned TRBD1 or TRBD2 (5 bases each). CDR1 SNHLY and CDR2 FYNNEI come from the germline V gene. The CDR3 extends over 14 amino acids. Trimming stripped 2 bases from V and 3 bases from J, with 11 bases between. The CDR3 region is CASSEQGEYYEQYF. Written as DNA, the CDR3 is TGTGCCAGCAGTGAACAGGGAGAATACTACGAGCAGTACTTC.

CDR3 residues: CASSSNSWDGYTF. Written as DNA, the CDR3 is TGTGCCAGCAGCTCGAACTCCTGGGATGGCTACACCTTC. The gene calls are TRBV7-9 and TRBJ1-2; D call uncertain. The CDR3 spans 13 residues. V lost 4 bases, J lost 6 bases, and 12 bases lay in between. Germline lookup yields CDR1 SEHNR and CDR2 FQNEAQ (reference sequence).

The chain links TRBV5-1 to TRBJ1-1; 10 nucleotides match TRBD1. CDR3 length: 15 residues. Germline trimming cut 0 bases from V and 4 bases from J; bases unmatched to any gene: 3. From germline, CDR1 is SGHRS and CDR2 YFSETQ. DNA for the CDR3: TGCGCCAGCAGCTTGGTCTGGACAGGGGGCACTGAAGCTTTCTTT. Its translation is CASSLVWTGGTEAFF.

This clone appeared once. This sequence joins TRBV11-2 and TRBJ2-5; no clear D gene. CDR1 SGHAT and CDR2 FQNNGV come from the germline V gene. The ends were cut back, 3 bases at V and 13 bases at J, with 15 bases in the middle. The CDR3 is made up of 12 amino acids. The CDR3 sequence: CASSLDGPSPYF. The CDR3 DNA sequence: TGTGCCAGCAGCTTGGACGGGCCCTCTCCGTACTTC.